This paragraph covers one T cell receptor beta chain sequence. The sample is drawn from a study of blood T cells in healthy people across ages. Germline lookup yields CDR1 SGHTA and CDR2 FQGNSA. This CDR3 has 16 amino acids. V was pared by 1 base and J by 4 bases, with 16 bases between. The use of a sample-barcoded 5' primer and a J-beta primer mix characterized a second PCR of roughly 6 to 12 cycles. TCRdb itself ran the 5' RACE reads through MiXCR, one entry per CDR3 protein. The sample lists 780,000 or so distinct CDR3 sequences; around 50% were seen once. This rearrangement joins TRBV7-2 to TRBJ1-1; possibly TRBD1 for D (6 bases). Input material: blood. This TCR derives from a middle-aged man in good health. The CDR3 is CASSLVFGGRSTEAFF. CDR3 bases: TGTGCCAGCAGCTTAGTTTTCGGGGGCAGGAGCACTGAAGCTTTCTTT.